Presented here are 17 T cell receptor beta chains from one specimen sequenced in a study of regulatory T cells in long-lasting Graves disease. HTBI primers from iRepertoire and Arm-PCR of CDR3 regions yielded the TCR beta libraries. Via MiXCR, TCRdb re-called the multiplex PCR reads, giving one row per CDR3 protein. The sample has 520,000 or so distinct CDR3 sequences; about 12% are singletons. Time point of the sample: newly diagnosed GD, antithyroid drugs for less than 3 months. Isolated PBMC RNA provided the starting material for the TCR library. The same data also went into a second study, on T cells in Graves' hyperthyroidism and ophthalmopathy.

This specimen was peripheral blood mononuclear cells (PBMCs), taken at new diagnosis, from a patient treated with antithyroid drugs. These receptors were taken from a woman between 25 and 40 years old with Graves disease.

This clonotype was detected ten times or more. The chain combines TRBV30 with TRBJ1-1; tentative D call: TRBD1 (6 bases). Trimming shortened V by 8 bases and J by 0 bases, and 19 bases separated the two germline ends. Germline V gives CDR1 GTSNPN, CDR2 SVGIG (reference sequence). CDR3 length: 15 residues. The CDR3 nucleotides read TGTGCCAGGGGGATCGACCCGTTCATGAACACTGAAGCTTTCTTT. Translated, it gives CARGIDPFMNTEAFF.

The sample holds many counts of this clonotype. Here the CDR3 reads CSATPGQGAIYHQYF. The CDR3 DNA reads TGCAGTGCCACCCCCGGACAGGGGGCAATTTACCACCAGTACTTC. The chain links TRBV20-1 to TRBJ2-5; 11 positions match TRBD1. The CDR3 loop spans 15 amino acids. The junction had 16 bases not matched to a gene; V was cut back by 6 bases and J by 10 bases. CDR1 and CDR2 from the germline V gene are DFQATT and SNEGSKA (reference sequence).

This clonotype occurred many times. The rearrangement uses TRBV20-1 and TRBJ2-3; TRBD2 agrees at 7 bases. Germline CDR1 and CDR2: DFQATT and SNEGSKA (reference sequence). This CDR3 has 14 residues. V was pared by 5 bases and J by 5 bases, with 10 bases of the junction left unmatched. The CDR3 here is CSARVGGPGDTQYF. The CDR3 DNA follows: TGCAGTGCTCGAGTGGGAGGGCCAGGAGATACGCAGTATTTT.

This clonotype was picked up a small number of times. The rearrangement joins TRBV9 to TRBJ2-7; 9 bases agree with TRBD2. CDR1 and CDR2 (germline): SGDLS, YYNGEE. The junction had 2 bases not matched to a gene; V was cut back by 0 bases and J by 4 bases. The length of the CDR3 is 14 residues. In DNA, the CDR3 is TGTGCCAGCAGCGTAGCCAGCGGGGGGTACGAGCAGTACTTC. It codes for CASSVASGGYEQYF. The variable domain in full, with the rest retrieved from reference TRBV9 and TRBJ2-7, is DSGVTQTPKHLITATGQRVTLRCSPRSGDLSVYWYQQSLDQGLQFLIQYYNGEERAKGNILERFSAQQFPDLHSELNLSSLELGDSALYFCASSVASGGYEQYFGPGTRLTVT.

This clonotype was seen at least ten times. CDR3 sequence: CASSLPQGPETQYF. CDR3 in DNA: TGTGCCAGCAGTTTACCCCAGGGTCCAGAGACCCAGTACTTC. This chain uses TRBV28 with TRBJ2-5, with a tentative D call TRBD1 (5 bases). Trimming removed 2 bases from V and 4 bases from J, with 11 bases in between. Germline CDR1 reads MDHEN; CDR2 reads SYDVKM. There are 14 residues in the CDR3.

This clonotype was seen only a few times. The V call is TRBV27, the J call TRBJ2-1; D is unresolved. The ends were cut back, 8 bases at V and 9 bases at J, with 14 bases in the middle. The CDR3 contains 12 residues. Germline V gene sequence: CDR1 MNHEY, CDR2 SMNVEV (reference sequence). The CDR3 region has the DNA TGTGCCAGCTCCCCCGGGCGCCTTGAGCAGTTCTTC. Its translation: CASSPGRLEQFF.

This clonotype was recorded many times. The V gene is TRBV20-1, the J gene TRBJ2-7; 10 bases are shared with TRBD1. V lost 3 bases to trimming and J lost 5 bases; unmatched junction nucleotides: 7. CDR3 length equals 14 residues. Germline V gene lookup returns CDR1 DFQATT and CDR2 SNEGSKA (reference sequence). For the CDR3, the DNA is TGCAGTGCTAGTAGGGGACAGGGGTTCAACGAGCAGTACTTC. It encodes CSASRGQGFNEQYF.

This clonotype appeared many times. The rearrangement joins TRBV6-1 to TRBJ2-5; 8 bases agree with TRBD1. The CDR3 runs to 14 residues. Germline V CDR1 and CDR2: MNHNS, SASEGT. J gave up 3 bases and V 8 bases, and 8 bases lay outside the gene matches. In nucleotides, the CDR3 is TGTGCCAGCGTCTGGACAGGGTACGAAGAGACCCAGTACTTC. It yields the protein CASVWTGYEETQYF.

This clonotype was detected many times. The rearrangement links TRBV12-3 or TRBV12-4 to TRBJ1-2, with TRBD1 matching over 9 bases. V shed 6 bases, J shed 3 bases, and the junction held 5 bases outside the gene matches. The CDR3 has 14 residues. The CDR3 loop is CASSGTGTHYGYTF. For the CDR3, the DNA is TGTGCCAGCAGCGGGACAGGGACTCACTATGGCTACACCTTC.

This clonotype was recorded at least ten times. The rearrangement joins TRBV28 to TRBJ2-7; 10 nucleotides align to TRBD2. V was pared by 4 bases and J by 3 bases, with 3 bases of the junction left unmatched. CDR1 is MDHEN, CDR2 SYDVKM, per germline. The CDR3 consists of 14 residues. The CDR3 spells CASSSSGRFYEQYF. The CDR3 nucleotides are TGTGCCAGCAGTTCTAGCGGGAGATTCTACGAGCAGTACTTC.

For this clonotype: Being one base from a much bigger clone, this may be a read error. V and J are TRBV28 and TRBJ2-2, with a possible D match to TRBD2 (5 bases). Germline CDR1 is MDHEN and CDR2 is SYDVKM. This CDR3 region has 14 residues. The CDR3 region is CASSLLDRTGEPFF. CDR3 DNA sequence: TGTGCCAGCAGTTTACTCGACCGCACCGGGGAGCCGTTTTTT.

This clonotype was recorded at least ten times. V gene TRBV19 combines with J gene TRBJ1-1, with a possible D match to TRBD1 (5 bases). V gave up 8 bases and J gave up 0 bases, with 22 bases separating them. The V gene's germline CDR1 is LNHDA and CDR2 SQIVND (reference sequence). This CDR3 contains 17 residues. The CDR3 spells CASGRRDDSYMNTEAFF. CDR3 in DNA: TGTGCCAGTGGAAGGAGGGACGACTCTTATATGAACACTGAAGCTTTCTTT. The full variable domain, in which reference TRBV19 and TRBJ1-1 provide the parts outside the CDR3, is DGGITQSPKYLFRKEGQNVTLSCEQNLNHDAMYWYRQDPGQGLRLIYYSQIVNDFQKGDIAEGYSVSREKKESFPLTVTSAQKNPTAFYLCASGRRDDSYMNTEAFFGQGTRLTVV.

This clonotype was counted many times. This chain links TRBV11-2 with TRBJ2-7; 8 nucleotides align to TRBD2. This CDR3 spans 15 amino acids. Unmatched junction bases numbered 9, after V lost 5 bases and J lost 3 bases. Germline-derived CDR1 and CDR2 are SGHAT and FQNNGV. The CDR3 loop reads CASSLPAGGDYEQYF. The DNA of the CDR3 is TGTGCCAGCAGCCTCCCGGCGGGAGGAGACTACGAGCAGTACTTC.

The rearrangement links TRBV6-1 to TRBJ2-7, with TRBD2 identical over 13 bases. This CDR3 has 15 amino acids. Germline loops: CDR1 MNHNS, CDR2 SASEGT. The J segment lost 7 bases and the V segment lost 6 bases, leaving 9 bases of the junction unmatched. The CDR3: CASSKTSGRATEQYF. The CDR3 DNA reads TGTGCCAGCAGCAAAACTAGCGGGAGGGCCACTGAGCAGTACTTC.

The sample holds many counts of this clonotype. The chain has TRBV28 and TRBJ2-3; tentative D call: TRBD2 (6 bases). The CDR3 is 15 residues long. Germline V gene lookup returns CDR1 MDHEN and CDR2 SYDVKM. Trimming removed 2 bases at V and 1 base at J, with 10 bases between. The CDR3: CASSLPGAGTDTQYF. The CDR3 region has the DNA TGTGCCAGCAGTTTACCGGGAGCAGGCACAGATACGCAGTATTTT. Drawing the rest from reference TRBV28 and TRBJ2-3, the complete variable domain is DVKVTQSSRYLVKRTGEKVFLECVQDMDHENMFWYRQDPGLGLRLIYFSYDVKMKEKGDIPEGYSVSREKKERFSLILESASTNQTSMYLCASSLPGAGTDTQYFGPGTRLTVL.

Many counts were recorded for this clonotype. The chain is built from TRBV11-3 and TRBJ1-1; possible D gene TRBD1, 5 bases. The CDR3 covers 14 residues. Deletions cut 5 bases from V and 1 base from J, with 11 bases between. The germline gives CDR1 SGHNT, CDR2 YENEEA. The CDR3 bases are TGTGCCAGCAGCCGGGACGGTGGGAACACTGAAGCTTTCTTT. It specifies CASSRDGGNTEAFF.

This clonotype was found many times. V and J are TRBV30 and TRBJ1-2; D is unresolved. CDR1 GTSNPN and CDR2 SVGIG come from the germline V gene (reference sequence). This CDR3 comprises 13 residues. V was shortened by 4 bases and J by 2 bases, with 11 bases between the two germline ends. The CDR3 sequence is CAWITQRNYGYTF. The CDR3, as DNA: TGTGCCTGGATTACACAGAGGAACTATGGCTACACCTTC. Supplemented by reference TRBV30 and TRBJ1-2, the full variable domain reads SQTIHQWPATLVQPVGSPLSLECTVEGTSNPNLYWYRQAAGRGLQLLFYSVGIGQISSEVPQNLSASRPQDRQFILSSKKLLLSDSGFYLCAWITQRNYGYTFGSGTRLTVV.